The TCR beta chain under discussion was sequenced for a study of T-cell memory formation after mild COVID-19. Study outcomes and limitations: CD4/CD8 balance held among clones contracting day 15 to 85, and later expanders leaned CD4+.

On this clonotype itself: Its antigen is not known.

V was pared by 6 bases and J by 6 bases, with 7 bases of the junction left unmatched. The CDR3 has 13 amino acids. Germline V gives CDR1 DFQATT, CDR2 SNEGSKA (reference sequence). TCRdb re-derived calls from the 5' RACE reads in MiXCR, one entry per CDR3 protein. Here the sample spans around 210,000 distinct CDR3 sequences, 9.5% being singletons. The source is a man between 18 and 35 years old who had mild COVID-19 (a few samples of this study predate the infection). Cell type and time point are not known. The chain joins TRBV20-1 to TRBJ1-5; 8 bases align to TRBD1. The sequencing input was PBMCs or a T cell subset sorted from them (not recorded which). CDR3 loop: CSANRGVGQPQHF. DNA of the CDR3: TGCAGTGCGAACAGGGGGGTCGGTCAGCCCCAGCATTTT.